The 20 T cell receptor beta chains below were found in one sample sequenced in a study of blood T cell repertoires in COVID-19. Here immunoSEQ multiplex PCR was the method, and the copy in TCRdb shows in-frame clones only, minus some. The sample lists roughly 480,000 clones; approximately 89% were seen once. The sequencing sample was made of peripheral blood. These receptor sequences come from a man aged 18 to 29 with COVID-19, enrolled during active disease.

This clone came up once. The rearrangement links TRBV4-2 to TRBJ2-1; D unclear. Trimming removed 0 bases at V and 2 bases at J, with 8 bases between. This CDR3 contains 15 residues. The germline V gene encodes CDR1 LGHNA and CDR2 YNFKEQ. CDR3 loop: CASSQEALPYNEQFF. CDR3 coding DNA: TGTGCCAGCAGCCAAGAAGCCTTGCCCTACAATGAGCAGTTCTTC.

The rearrangement links TRBV14 to TRBJ2-3; 8 bases match TRBD2. The CDR3 is made up of 15 amino acids. V was clipped by 8 bases and J by 1 base; unmatched bases: 8. CDR1 and CDR2 from the germline V gene are SGHDN and FVKESK. CDR3 sequence (DNA): TGTGCCAGCGCCACAGGGACTAGGGGCACAGATACGCAGTATTTT. Translating it yields CASATGTRGTDTQYF.

The rearrangement joins TRBV5-1 to TRBJ1-1; D is uncertain. Trimming removed 1 base from V and 3 bases from J, with 25 bases in between. The V gene's germline CDR1 is SGHRS and CDR2 YFSETQ. The CDR3 has 19 residues. CDR3 region: CASSLTPPIGSGGDTEAFF. CDR3 DNA sequence: TGCGCCAGCAGCTTGACACCCCCCATTGGGTCGGGTGGTGACACTGAAGCTTTCTTT. Looking up the rest from reference TRBV5-1 and TRBJ1-1 gives the full variable domain: KAGVTQTPRYLIKTRGQQVTLSCSPISGHRSVSWYQQTPGQGLQFLFEYFSETQRNKGNFPGRFSGRQFSNSRSEMNVSTLELGDSALYLCASSLTPPIGSGGDTEAFFGQGTRLTVV.

The rearrangement links TRBV13 to TRBJ2-2, with D hard to call. The CDR3 has 15 residues. V lost 7 bases, J lost 0 bases, and 12 bases lay in between. Germline lookup yields CDR1 PRHDT and CDR2 FYEKMQ (reference sequence). This CDR3 reads CASTRVYANTGELFF. DNA of the CDR3: TGTGCCAGCACCCGGGTTTACGCGAACACCGGGGAGCTGTTTTTT.

The rearrangement joins TRBV27 to TRBJ1-1; 7 bases are shared with TRBD1. Germline V lookup: CDR1 MNHEY, CDR2 SMNVEV (reference sequence). The trim removed 4 bases at V and 4 bases at J, leaving 15 bases unmatched. This CDR3 is built from 17 residues. CDR3 sequence (DNA): TGTGCCAGCAGTTCCACGGAGACAGGGCTGAGGGGCACTGAAGCTTTCTTT. Translating gives CASSSTETGLRGTEAFF.

The chain is built from TRBV29-1 and TRBJ2-5, with a possible D match to TRBD2 (5 bases). The germline V gene encodes CDR1 SQVTM and CDR2 ANQGSEA. V was trimmed by 8 bases and J by 2 bases, leaving 12 bases between them. CDR3 length equals 12 residues. CDR3 loop: CSTTGLQETQYF. CDR3 DNA sequence: TGCAGCACCACGGGGTTACAAGAGACCCAGTACTTC.

Here the CDR3 DNA reads TGTGCCAGCAGCGTAGCCCTGGGGGCCAACGTCCTGACTTTC. Amino acid sequence: CASSVALGANVLTF. The chain employs TRBV9 and TRBJ2-6; D gene unclear. Trimming left V 0 bases short and J 4 bases short, with 5 bases between. Per germline, CDR1 SGDLS and CDR2 YYNGEE. CDR3 size: 14 residues.

This clone was recorded only once. V and J are TRBV14 and TRBJ1-2; 10 bases align to TRBD1. Germline V gene lookup returns CDR1 SGHDN and CDR2 FVKESK. The length of the CDR3 is 16 residues. J gave up 7 bases and V 4 bases, and 12 bases lay outside the gene matches. CDR3 residues: CASSPDSTGGMFGYTF. CDR3 bases: TGTGCCAGCAGCCCGGACTCGACAGGGGGCATGTTTGGCTACACCTTC.

Comment on this clone: One junction end does not reproduce the germline sequence, and a read error may be involved. The chain has TRBV10-2 and TRBJ2-6; 10 bases align to TRBD2. The CDR3 has 16 residues. The germline gives CDR1 WSHSY, CDR2 SAAADI. The CDR3 spells CASGDLAGVGANVLTF. CDR3 coding DNA: TGCGCCAGCGGTGATCTAGCGGGAGTTGGGGCCAACGTCCTGACTTTC.

The chain combines TRBV11-2 with TRBJ2-1; the match to TRBD2 covers 9 bases. V was clipped by 8 bases and J by 0 bases; unmatched bases: 5. There are 15 residues in the CDR3. Germline lookup yields CDR1 SGHAT and CDR2 FQNNGV. The CDR3 reads CASRNSGSSYNEQFF. The CDR3 coding sequence is TGTGCCAGCCGCAATAGCGGGAGCTCCTACAATGAGCAGTTCTTC.

The chain uses TRBV25-1 and TRBJ1-5; maybe TRBD1 (5 bases). Looked up from germline, CDR1 is MGHDK and CDR2 is SYGVNS. The germline V and J ends were trimmed by 5 bases and 1 base, with 12 bases remaining between them. This CDR3 has 15 amino acids. The CDR3 here is CASSPPGDSNQPQHF. CDR3 in DNA: TGTGCCAGCAGTCCGCCGGGGGACAGCAATCAGCCCCAGCATTTT.

CDR3 region: CASRTGTGVAEAFF. In nucleotides, the CDR3 is TGTGCCAGCAGGACCGGGACAGGGGTGGCTGAAGCTTTCTTT. The chain employs TRBV2 and TRBJ1-1; 10 bases fit TRBD1. The V and J ends lost 6 bases and 6 bases, in that order; junction bases with no gene match: 7. Per germline, CDR1 SNHLY and CDR2 FYNNEI. The CDR3 runs 14 residues.

CDR3 protein: CASSQGQGEYEQYF. The CDR3 DNA reads TGTGCCAGCAGTCAGGGACAGGGTGAGTACGAGCAGTACTTC. The chain carries TRBV3-1 (or the pseudogene TRBV3-2) and TRBJ2-7; 9 positions agree with TRBD1. Germline CDR1 LGHDT, CDR2 YNNKEL (reference sequence). V lost 6 bases, J lost 4 bases, and 7 bases stayed unmatched. The CDR3 runs 14 residues.

This chain links TRBV12-3 or TRBV12-4 with TRBJ1-5; D gene unclear. V lost 7 bases, J lost 6 bases, and 10 bases lay in between. The CDR3 runs to 12 residues. CDR3 sequence: CASNLGSQPQHF. The CDR3 DNA sequence: TGTGCCAGCAACCTCGGTAGTCAGCCCCAGCATTTT.

V is TRBV5-6 and J is TRBJ1-1; unclear D gene. Germline V CDR1 and CDR2: SGHDT, YYEEEE. CDR3 length equals 17 residues. V was shortened by 2 bases and J by 1 base, with 18 bases between the two germline ends. This chain's CDR3 is CASSFPVGEIRNTEAFF. CDR3 sequence (DNA): TGTGCCAGCAGCTTCCCGGTTGGGGAGATAAGGAACACTGAAGCTTTCTTT.

The chain is built from TRBV25-1 and TRBJ1-1, with D possibly TRBD1 on 5 matching bases. The CDR3 covers 15 residues. CDR1 and CDR2 from the germline V gene are MGHDK and SYGVNS. V was trimmed by 0 bases and J by 1 base, leaving 9 bases between them. The CDR3 loop is CASSEYGGENTEAFF. The CDR3 region has the DNA TGTGCCAGCAGTGAATACGGGGGTGAGAACACTGAAGCTTTCTTT.

This chain links TRBV27 with TRBJ2-4; TRBD2 matches 14 bases. The CDR3 runs 19 residues. Trimming cost V 2 bases and J 3 bases; bases outside gene matches: 9. CDR1 is MNHEY, CDR2 SMNVEV, per germline (reference sequence). The chain's CDR3 is CASSLTRLAGGPGKNIQYF. The CDR3 DNA sequence: TGTGCCAGCAGTTTAACCAGACTAGCGGGGGGGCCAGGCAAAAACATTCAGTACTTC.

CDR3 in amino acids: CASSLAGNREAREGRYEQYF. Written as DNA, the CDR3 is TGCGCCAGCAGCTTGGCCGGGAACAGGGAAGCGCGGGAGGGCCGGTACGAGCAGTACTTC. The rearrangement joins TRBV5-1 to TRBJ2-7; 9 positions agree with TRBD2. Unmatched junction bases numbered 20, after V lost 0 bases and J lost 4 bases. The germline V gene encodes CDR1 SGHRS and CDR2 YFSETQ. This CDR3 has 20 amino acids.

The chain employs TRBV5-5 and TRBJ1-6, with D perhaps matching TRBD1 (5 bases). There are 16 residues in the CDR3. From germline, CDR1 is SGHKS and CDR2 YYEKEE (reference sequence). Between the trimmed V and J ends, which lost 0 bases and 6 bases, there was a span of 13 bases. The CDR3 region has the DNA TGTGCCAGCAGCTTGGTGGGGCAACACATTAATTCACCCCTCCACTTT. Translating gives CASSLVGQHINSPLHF.

The CDR3 sequence is CASGPMRGGVFF. DNA for the CDR3: TGTGCCAGCGGCCCCATGCGGGGGGGCGTGTTCTTC. The V gene is TRBV3-1 (or the pseudogene TRBV3-2), the J gene TRBJ2-1; TRBD2 aligns across 9 bases. The V gene end was trimmed by 8 bases and the J gene end by 15 bases; junction bases not matched to a gene: 11. Germline CDR1 LGHDT, CDR2 YNNKEL (reference sequence). This CDR3 comprises 12 residues.